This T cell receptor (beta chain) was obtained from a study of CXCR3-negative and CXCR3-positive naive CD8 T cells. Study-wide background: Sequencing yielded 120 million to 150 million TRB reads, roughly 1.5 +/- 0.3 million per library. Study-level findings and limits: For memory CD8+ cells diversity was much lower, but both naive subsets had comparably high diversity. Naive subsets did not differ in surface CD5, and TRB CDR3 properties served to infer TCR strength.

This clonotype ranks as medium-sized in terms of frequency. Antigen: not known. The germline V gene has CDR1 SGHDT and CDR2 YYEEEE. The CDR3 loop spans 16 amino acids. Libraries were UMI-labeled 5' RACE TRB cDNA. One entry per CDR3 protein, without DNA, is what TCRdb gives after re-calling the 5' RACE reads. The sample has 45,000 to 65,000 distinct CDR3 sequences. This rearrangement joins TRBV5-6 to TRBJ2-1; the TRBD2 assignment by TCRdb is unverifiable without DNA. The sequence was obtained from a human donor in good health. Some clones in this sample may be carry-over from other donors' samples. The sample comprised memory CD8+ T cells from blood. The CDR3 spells CASSVLRSGSLDEQFF.